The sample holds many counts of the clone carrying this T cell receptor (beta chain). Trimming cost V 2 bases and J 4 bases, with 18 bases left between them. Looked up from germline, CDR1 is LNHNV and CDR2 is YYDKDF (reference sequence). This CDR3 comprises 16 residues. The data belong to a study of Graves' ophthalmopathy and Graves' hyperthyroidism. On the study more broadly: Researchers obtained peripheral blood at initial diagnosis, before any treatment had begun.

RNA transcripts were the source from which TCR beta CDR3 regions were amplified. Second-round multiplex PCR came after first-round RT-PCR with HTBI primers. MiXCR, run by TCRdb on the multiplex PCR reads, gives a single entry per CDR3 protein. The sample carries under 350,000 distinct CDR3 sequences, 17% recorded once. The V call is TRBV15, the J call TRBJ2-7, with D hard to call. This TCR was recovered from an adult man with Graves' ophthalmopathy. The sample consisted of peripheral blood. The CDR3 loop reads CATSRFPRGGSYEQYF. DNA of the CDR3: TGTGCCACCAGCAGATTCCCCCGTGGCGGATCATACGAGCAGTACTTC.